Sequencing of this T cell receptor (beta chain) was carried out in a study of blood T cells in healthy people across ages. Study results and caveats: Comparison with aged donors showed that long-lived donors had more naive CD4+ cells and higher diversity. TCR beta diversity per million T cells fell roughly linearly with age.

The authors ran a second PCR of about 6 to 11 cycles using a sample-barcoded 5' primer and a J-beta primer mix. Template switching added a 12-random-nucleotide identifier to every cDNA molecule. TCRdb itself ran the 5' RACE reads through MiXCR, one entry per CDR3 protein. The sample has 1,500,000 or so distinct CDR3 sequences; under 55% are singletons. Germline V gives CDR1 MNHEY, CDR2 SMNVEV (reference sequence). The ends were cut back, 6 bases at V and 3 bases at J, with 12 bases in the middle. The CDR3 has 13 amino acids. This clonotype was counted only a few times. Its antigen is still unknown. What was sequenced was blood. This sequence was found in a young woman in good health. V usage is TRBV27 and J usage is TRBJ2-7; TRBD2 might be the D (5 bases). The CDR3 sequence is CASRPEGNYEQYF. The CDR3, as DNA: TGTGCCAGCAGACCCGAGGGCAACTACGAGCAGTACTTC.